This T cell receptor beta chain emerged from a study of T-cell memory formation after mild COVID-19. At the level of the study: Clusters were largely donor specific. Findings and caveats of the study: CD8+ contracting clones occupied EMRA, while CD4+ ones occupied mainly CM and EM.

The 5'RACE method, run with constant-segment primers, produced TCR alpha and TCR beta cDNA libraries (carrying sample barcodes and UMIs). TCRdb re-derived calls from the 5' RACE reads in MiXCR, one entry per CDR3 protein. The sample consists of just under 350,000 distinct CDR3 sequences, around 13% of them appearing once. A remark on this clonotype: Antigen: not known.

The material sequenced was PBMCs or a T cell subset sorted from them (not recorded which). The source of this sequence is a man aged 18 to 30 who had mild COVID-19 (a few samples of this study predate the infection). Cell type and time point are not known.

The DNA of the CDR3 is TGTGCCATCAGTGGAGCGGCAGGCAGTGGGGCCAACGTCCTGACTTTC. Protein: CAISGAAGSGANVLTF. This chain joins TRBV10-3 and TRBJ2-6; D may be TRBD2 (5 bases). The CDR3 consists of 16 residues. Deletions cut 4 bases from V and 3 bases from J, with 13 bases between. Germline V CDR1 and CDR2: ENHRY, SYGVKD.